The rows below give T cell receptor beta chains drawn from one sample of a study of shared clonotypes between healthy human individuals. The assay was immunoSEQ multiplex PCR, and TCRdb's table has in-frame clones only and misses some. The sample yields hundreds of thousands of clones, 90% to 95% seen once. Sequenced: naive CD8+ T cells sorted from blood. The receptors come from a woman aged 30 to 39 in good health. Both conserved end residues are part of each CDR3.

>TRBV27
CASNILAGVGTGELFF
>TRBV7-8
CASSAYRVGYEQYF
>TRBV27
CASADRGGNYGYTF
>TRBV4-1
CASSQDDTELNTEAFF
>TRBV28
CASSLSWTSNQPQHF
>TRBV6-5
CASSYAGTGGDNEQFF
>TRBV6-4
CASSEHRDRGLNEQFF
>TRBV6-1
CASSEARRTAINYGYTF
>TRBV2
CASSVSLSSNSYEQYF
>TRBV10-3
CAISEYTTYEQYF
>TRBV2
CASSEGRDHYQPQHF
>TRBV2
CASRNSESYEQYF
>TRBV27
CASSSGSGYEQYF
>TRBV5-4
CASSPGTYEQYF
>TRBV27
CASSLVGTSSPLHF
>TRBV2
CASNPTKTNTEAFF
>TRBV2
CASRAEGRMAASTDTQYF
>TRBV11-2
CASSFPRAMNTEAFF
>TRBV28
CASSFDGFNQPQHF
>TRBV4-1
CASSYGQNYEQYF
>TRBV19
CASSIGEDPSYEQYF
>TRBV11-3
CASSLEGQLLAKNIQYF
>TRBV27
CASSFRRESYEQYF